Listed below are T cell receptor beta chains from one sample, sequenced in a study of T cells in tuberculosis. Some clones are missing from TCRdb's copy, which holds only in-frame ones; the method was immunoSEQ multiplex PCR. The sample has 80,000 to 90,000 clones; under 95% are singletons. Sequencing was performed on CD1b-GMM tetramer-negative cells sorted from PBMCs. These receptors came from an adult woman with latent tuberculosis. CDR3s include the opening cysteine and the closing phenylalanine or tryptophan. Fields, in order: D gene, J gene, V gene, CDR3 length, clone size, CDR3 DNA, CDR3 protein. A D gene is named only where the DNA matches it firmly. Clone size is stated in some rows and not others, as once, few, many or a class when expanded.

>TRBD1|TRBJ1-1|TRBV5-1|15|.
TGCGCCAGCAGCGATAGACAGGGAATGAACACTGAAGCTTTCTTT
CASSDRQGMNTEAFF
>TRBD1|TRBJ1-1|TRBV6-1|13|.
TGTGCCAGCGGCCCCAGGGGGCAGGCTGAAGCTTTCTTT
CASGPRGQAEAFF
>.|TRBJ1-1|TRBV27|14|.
TGTGCCAGCAGTTTATTTGGGGGGAACGCTGAAGCTTTCTTT
CASSLFGGNAEAFF
>.|TRBJ2-7|TRBV30|13|.
TGTGCCTGGAGTGGGGACCTGCGGGGCGAGCAGTACTTC
CAWSGDLRGEQYF
>.|TRBJ1-1|TRBV28|14|.
TGTGCCAGCATTGGGGCCTGGGGGAACACTGAAGCTTTCTTT
CASIGAWGNTEAFF
>TRBD2|TRBJ2-7|TRBV4-2|16|few
TGTGCCAGCAGCCGGGTCGGAACTAGCGGGGGATCCGAGCAGTACTTC
CASSRVGTSGGSEQYF
>.|TRBJ2-3|TRBV7-3|15|.
TGTGCCAGCAGCTCCGAACCGGGACTGATGGATACGCAGTATTTT
CASSSEPGLMDTQYF
>.|TRBJ2-7|TRBV6-6|13|.
TGTGCCAGCAGTGTCTCCTCAGGGTACGAGCAGTACTTC
CASSVSSGYEQYF
>TRBD1|TRBJ1-3|TRBV5-1|17|once
TGCGCCAGCAGCAGTGGACAGGGCAGTCTCTCTGGAAACACCATATATTTT
CASSSGQGSLSGNTIYF
>TRBD1|TRBJ2-5|TRBV5-4|13|.
TGTGCCAGCAGCTCCCCAGGGGGAGAGACCCAGTACTTC
CASSSPGGETQYF
>.|TRBJ2-6|TRBV7-2|14|.
TGTGCCAGCAGCAGGGGCTCTGGGGCCAACGTCCTGACTTTC
CASSRGSGANVLTF
>TRBD1|TRBJ2-7|TRBV7-9|14|.
TGTGCCAGCAGCGCGATACAGGGGGCGTACGAGCAGTACTTC
CASSAIQGAYEQYF
>.|TRBJ1-5|TRBV19|16|.
TGTGCCAGTAGTACCCCGCGGAGGGCGGATAAGCAGCCCCAGCATTTT
CASSTPRRADKQPQHF
>TRBD2|TRBJ2-1|TRBV11-2|17|once
TGTGCCAGCAGCCACGGGCGGGGGGCCGGCTCCTACAATGAGCAGTTCTTC
CASSHGRGAGSYNEQFF
>TRBD2|TRBJ2-1|TRBV27|14|.
TGTGCCAGCAGTTTACTGGGATCGGGGGGACTTCGGTTCTTC
CASSLLGSGGLRFF
>.|TRBJ2-2|TRBV19|15|.
TGTGCCAGTAGTATGCAGGGGCCTGGCACCGGGGAGCTGTTTTTT
CASSMQGPGTGELFF
>TRBD1|TRBJ1-2|TRBV5-1|16|.
TGCGCCAGCAGCGCGGGACAGGGGATCCCCCTCTATGGCTACACCTTC
CASSAGQGIPLYGYTF
>TRBD1|TRBJ2-7|TRBV29-1|12|few
TGCAGCGTACACAGGGGTACCGACGAGCAGTACTTC
CSVHRGTDEQYF
>.|TRBJ1-1|TRBV2|11|.
TGTGCCAGCAGCAGGAACACTGAAGCTTTCTTT
CASSRNTEAFF
>.|TRBJ1-5|TRBV7-6|14|.
TGTGCCAGCAGCTCCGGAACAGGTTCTCAGCCCCAGCATTTT
CASSSGTGSQPQHF
>TRBD2|TRBJ2-1|TRBV2|15|.
TGTGCCAGCAGTGTTGATAGCGGGGCCAACAATGAGCAGTTCTTC
CASSVDSGANNEQFF
>TRBD1|TRBJ1-4|TRBV29-1|15|.
TGCAGCATCAAGACAGGGGGCTCTATTAATGAAAAACTGTTTTTT
CSIKTGGSINEKLFF